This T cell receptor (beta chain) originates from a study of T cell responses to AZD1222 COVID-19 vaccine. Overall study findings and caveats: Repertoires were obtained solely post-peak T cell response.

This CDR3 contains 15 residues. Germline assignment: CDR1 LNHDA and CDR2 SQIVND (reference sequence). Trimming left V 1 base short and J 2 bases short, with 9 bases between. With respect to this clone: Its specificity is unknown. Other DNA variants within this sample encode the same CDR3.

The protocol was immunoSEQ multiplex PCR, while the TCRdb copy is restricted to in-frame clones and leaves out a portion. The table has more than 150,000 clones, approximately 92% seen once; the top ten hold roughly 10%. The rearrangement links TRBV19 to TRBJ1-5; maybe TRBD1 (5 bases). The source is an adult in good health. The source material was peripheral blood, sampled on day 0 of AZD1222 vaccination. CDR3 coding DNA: TGTGCCAGTAGTATAGGAACCAGGGGCAATCAGCCCCAGCATTTT. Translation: CASSIGTRGNQPQHF.